This T cell receptor (beta chain) emerged from a study of shared clonotypes between healthy human individuals. An even split of each subset's genomic DNA across several immunoSEQ plates was performed. Sequencing used immunoSEQ multiplex PCR; TCRdb keeps in-frame clones, though not all of them. The sample yields roughly 1,100,000 clones, about 74% seen once. About this clone itself: The antigen is unknown. This same CDR3 is encoded by further DNA sequences in the sample.

General study points: For naive CD4 cells, 4.5% to 6.5% of clonotypes were shared across a few donors. Relative to their counterparts shared across all four donors, non-shared clonotypes exhibited diminished generation probabilities.

The germline V and J ends were trimmed by 1 base and 0 bases, with 4 bases remaining between them. CDR3 length: 15 amino acids. Germline V gene sequence: CDR1 SGHTA, CDR2 FQGNSA. This clonotype originated in a man younger than 35 in good health. Specimen: memory CD4+ T cells sorted from blood. The subset: CD45RA-negative fraction. This chain joins TRBV7-2 and TRBJ2-6; D not certain. The CDR3 coding sequence is TGTGCCAGCAGCTTAGGTGTCTCTGGGGCCAACGTCCTGACTTTC. Protein: CASSLGVSGANVLTF.